These 21 T cell receptor beta chains were all obtained from the same sample, sequenced in a study of Ad26.COV2.S vaccination and SARS-CoV-2 variants. The treatment is: roughly 18 received Ad26.COV2.S at low or high dose, single or two shots; a few received placebo; per-sample allocation not given. Sampling took place 63 days after the first vaccine or placebo injection. Repertoires were generated with immunoSEQ multiplex PCR, while TCRdb's copy carries only in-frame clones and drops some. The sample carries about 470,000 clones, 80% to 95% recorded once. Source: peripheral blood, taken in a trial of Ad26.COV2.S vaccine versus placebo. The receptors originated from a person between 18 and 65 years old who received the Ad26.COV2.S COVID-19 vaccine or a placebo.

V gene TRBV24-1 combines with J gene TRBJ1-5; 11 bases are shared with TRBD1. V shed 2 bases, J shed 3 bases, and the junction held 2 bases outside the gene matches. CDR3 size: 16 residues. The germline gives CDR1 KGHDR, CDR2 SFDVKD. CDR3 loop: CATSDSGQGVNQPQHF. The CDR3 bases are TGTGCCACCAGTGATTCGGGACAGGGGGTCAATCAGCCCCAGCATTTT.

V is TRBV11-3 and J is TRBJ2-2; D call uncertain. Trimming left V 1 base short and J 3 bases short, with 15 bases between. The CDR3 has 17 amino acids. From germline, CDR1 is SGHNT and CDR2 YENEEA. The CDR3 sequence: CASSLVVGGRDTGELFF. DNA for the CDR3: TGTGCCAGCAGCTTAGTCGTCGGCGGACGGGACACCGGGGAGCTGTTTTTT.

In this sample, this clone turned up once. The CDR3, as DNA: TGTGCCAGCAGTTCCTCCGGGACAACTAACTACGAGCAGTACTTC. Translating it yields CASSSSGTTNYEQYF. J is TRBJ2-7 and V is TRBV28, with D tentatively TRBD1 (6 bases). Trimming stripped 4 bases from V and 3 bases from J, with 16 bases between. CDR3 length equals 15 residues. Germline values: CDR1 MDHEN, CDR2 SYDVKM. Combining the CDR3 with reference TRBV28 and TRBJ2-7 gives the whole variable domain DVKVTQSSRYLVKRTGEKVFLECVQDMDHENMFWYRQDPGLGLRLIYFSYDVKMKEKGDIPEGYSVSREKKERFSLILESASTNQTSMYLCASSSSGTTNYEQYFGPGTRLTVT.

The gene calls are TRBV15 and TRBJ1-5; D is uncertain. Germline-derived CDR1 and CDR2 are LNHNV and YYDKDF (reference sequence). Trimming took off 0 bases at V and 6 bases at J, with 3 bases between the two ends. The CDR3 extends over 12 amino acids. The CDR3 sequence: CATSRDTQPQHF. The CDR3 DNA follows: TGTGCCACCAGCAGAGATACTCAGCCCCAGCATTTT. Combining the CDR3 with reference TRBV15 and TRBJ1-5 gives the whole variable domain DAMVIQNPRYQVTQFGKPVTLSCSQTLNHNVMYWYQQKSSQAPKLLFHYYDKDFNNEADTPDNFQSRRPNTSFCFLDIRSPGLGDTAMYLCATSRDTQPQHFGDGTRLSIL.

The chain recombines TRBV7-2 with TRBJ1-3; 9 bases are a match to TRBD1. Unmatched junction bases numbered 6, after V lost 1 base and J lost 2 bases. The V gene's germline CDR1 is SGHTA and CDR2 FQGNSA. The CDR3 loop spans 17 amino acids. CDR3 amino acids: CASSLGGQGRAGNTIYF. In nucleotides, the CDR3 is TGTGCCAGCAGCTTAGGGGGACAGGGACGGGCTGGAAACACCATATATTTT.

As concerns this clone: Other DNA sequences from this sample encode an identical CDR3 as well. CDR3 loop: CASRSFYEQYF. CDR3 DNA sequence: TGTGCCAGCAGGTCATTCTACGAGCAGTACTTC. The J gene is TRBJ2-7, the V gene TRBV28; D is unresolved. V was clipped by 6 bases and J by 3 bases, with 6 bases between them. The CDR3 has 11 residues. Germline V gives CDR1 MDHEN, CDR2 SYDVKM.

The chain combines TRBV20-1 with TRBJ2-4; D is possibly TRBD2 (5 bases). There are 14 residues in the CDR3. Germline V gives CDR1 DFQATT, CDR2 SNEGSKA (reference sequence). V lost 3 bases to trimming and J lost 2 bases, with 11 bases between them. The CDR3 DNA follows: TGCAGTGCTAGTCCGTGGAGGTCCAAAAACATTCAGTACTTC. This gives the protein CSASPWRSKNIQYF.

In the case of this clone: Different DNA sequences within this sample yield the same CDR3. The rearrangement links TRBV7-9 to TRBJ2-5; 8 bases line up with TRBD1. J lost 5 bases, V lost 1 base, and 3 bases had no gene match. CDR3 size: 14 residues. Germline loops: CDR1 SEHNR, CDR2 FQNEAQ (reference sequence). CDR3 coding DNA: TGTGCCAGCAGCTTAGTGACAGGGGAGGAGACCCAGTACTTC. Translating gives CASSLVTGEETQYF.

This CDR3 is CASSSGRVDGYTF. CDR3 nucleotide sequence: TGTGCCAGCAGCTCAGGAAGGGTCGATGGCTACACCTTC. The V gene is TRBV7-2, the J gene TRBJ1-2; the D is unclear. Germline V gene data show CDR1 as SGHTA and CDR2 as FQGNSA. The ends were cut back, 4 bases at V and 6 bases at J, with 12 bases in the middle. The CDR3 spans 13 residues.

V is TRBV18 and J is TRBJ1-5; D ambiguous. This CDR3 contains 16 residues. V lost 1 base and J lost 0, with 10 bases in between. Germline loops: CDR1 KGHSH, CDR2 LQKENI. This CDR3 is CASSPLREYSNQPQHF. CDR3 bases: TGTGCCAGCTCACCACTGAGGGAATATAGCAATCAGCCCCAGCATTTT.

The chain combines TRBV12-3 or TRBV12-4 with TRBJ1-1; perhaps TRBD1 as D (5 bases). This CDR3 contains 11 residues. Deletions cut 3 bases from V and 8 bases from J, with 7 bases between. In nucleotides, the CDR3 is TGTGCCAGCAGTTTTCGGGGCGAAGCTTTCTTT. Amino acid sequence: CASSFRGEAFF.

The rearrangement uses TRBV28 and TRBJ2-3, with TRBD1 matching over 8 bases. With 6 bases clipped from V and 0 bases from J, the junction kept 8 bases outside the gene matches. Germline loops: CDR1 MDHEN, CDR2 SYDVKM. This CDR3 contains 16 residues. For the CDR3, the DNA is TGTGCCAGCAGCGAATCAGGGGGCGGTAGCACAGATACGCAGTATTTT. Residues: CASSESGGGSTDTQYF.

The rearrangement joins TRBV13 to TRBJ2-2, with 11 bases that match TRBD2. V shed 5 bases and J 4 bases; nucleotides not matched to a gene: 15. CDR1 is PRHDT and CDR2 is FYEKMQ in the germline V gene (reference sequence). CDR3 length: 19 amino acids. The CDR3 coding sequence is TGTGCCAGCAGCCTAGCCGGGACTAGCGGTCCGGCGGGCACCGGGGAGCTGTTTTTT. The encoded protein is CASSLAGTSGPAGTGELFF.

This clone was observed a handful of times. The chain employs TRBV10-3 and TRBJ1-5; D is unclear. Germline V CDR1 and CDR2: ENHRY, SYGVKD. Trimming stripped 4 bases from V and 0 bases from J, with 13 bases between. This CDR3 is built from 16 residues. The CDR3 region has the DNA TGTGCCATCAGTGGGGCGGCGGGGAATAGCAATCAGCCCCAGCATTTT. Amino acid sequence: CAISGAAGNSNQPQHF.

The rearrangement links TRBV5-6 to TRBJ2-7, with 9 bases identical to TRBD1. The CDR3 is 16 residues long. Trimming cost V 1 base and J 4 bases; bases outside gene matches: 9. CDR1 is SGHDT, CDR2 YYEEEE, per germline. The CDR3 protein is CASSLRGTGSRYEQYF. Written as DNA, the CDR3 is TGTGCCAGCAGCTTGAGGGGGACAGGGTCCCGGTACGAGCAGTACTTC.

The chain joins TRBV7-9 to TRBJ2-1; the match to TRBD2 covers 10 bases. Unmatched junction bases numbered 2, after V lost 4 bases and J lost 2 bases. The CDR3 length is 15 residues. The germline CDR1 and CDR2 sequences are SEHNR and FQNEAQ (reference sequence). CDR3 protein: CASSSLAGAYNEQFF. The DNA for the CDR3 is TGTGCCAGCAGCTCCCTAGCGGGAGCCTACAATGAGCAGTTCTTC. The full variable domain, with the rest looked up from reference TRBV7-9 and TRBJ2-1, is DTGVSQNPRHKITKRGQNVTFRCDPISEHNRLYWYRQTLGQGPEFLTYFQNEAQLEKSRLLSDRFSAERPKGSFSTLEIQRTEQGDSAMYLCASSSLAGAYNEQFFGPGTRLTVL.

The chain has TRBV9 and TRBJ2-5, with a weak D call TRBD1 (6 bases). This CDR3 has 16 residues. V lost 1 base, J lost 2 bases, and 15 bases lay in between. The V gene's germline CDR1 is SGDLS and CDR2 YYNGEE. The CDR3 region has the DNA TGTGCCAGCAGCGTATCCCCAGGGGCCTTACAAGAGACCCAGTACTTC. This translates into CASSVSPGALQETQYF. The complete variable domain, with remaining parts taken from reference TRBV9 and TRBJ2-5, reads DSGVTQTPKHLITATGQRVTLRCSPRSGDLSVYWYQQSLDQGLQFLIQYYNGEERAKGNILERFSAQQFPDLHSELNLSSLELGDSALYFCASSVSPGALQETQYFGPGTRLLVL.

The V and J genes are TRBV27 and TRBJ1-1, with 9 positions matching TRBD1. CDR3 size: 16 residues. The ends lost 5 bases at V and 2 bases at J; junction bases unmatched: 9. Germline CDR1 and CDR2: MNHEY and SMNVEV (reference sequence). This CDR3 reads CASSRGQGIVNTEAFF. The CDR3 DNA reads TGTGCCAGCAGTCGTGGACAGGGGATAGTCAACACTGAAGCTTTCTTT.

V gene TRBV13 combines with J gene TRBJ2-3; 8 bases map to TRBD1. This CDR3 is built from 16 residues. J lost 2 bases, V lost 5 bases, and 9 bases had no gene match. In germline, CDR1 is PRHDT, CDR2 FYEKMQ (reference sequence). The CDR3 here is CASSIPGQGDTDTQYF. The DNA for the CDR3 is TGTGCCAGCAGCATTCCCGGACAGGGCGACACAGATACGCAGTATTTT.

This chain connects TRBV6-6 to TRBJ2-7, with D hard to call. The V end lost 7 bases, the J end lost 3 bases, and 19 bases lay between the germline ends. The CDR3 is 15 amino acids. From germline, CDR1 is MNHNY and CDR2 SVGAGI (reference sequence). For the CDR3, the DNA is TGTGCCAGCACCCCTGGCTCCTATATGTTCTACGAGCAGTACTTC. Residues: CASTPGSYMFYEQYF.

V is TRBV7-2 and J is TRBJ2-3, with D possibly being TRBD1 (5 bases). The CDR3 totals 18 residues. Trimming cost V 5 bases and J 4 bases, with 25 bases left between them. Germline values: CDR1 SGHTA, CDR2 FQGNSA. CDR3 nucleotide sequence: TGTGCCAGCAGCCCGAAAAACGTCTGGGCAGGGCGTCCAGATACGCAGTATTTT. Translation: CASSPKNVWAGRPDTQYF.